Shown below are 24 T cell receptor beta chains from a single sample sequenced in a study of T cell repertoires in cytomegalovirus infection (dated by TCRdb to the late 2010s). Their antigens are not known. Sequenced on an Illumina HiSeq 1500. TCRdb reprocessing: public reads trimmed at Q25 with fastp, clones called with MiXCR, in-frame beta chains kept. Rows matching on CDR3 protein sequence are summarized as one entry with the most common DNA and genes. The table for this sample lists some 560,000 distinct CDR3 sequences; approximately 40% of them were counted only once. Of the sample, around 46% falls within the top ten clones. The meaning of the sample's treatment or condition label: in vitro stimulation with specific CMV peptide epitopes to enrich CMV-specific T cells. Material: cultured PBMCs, obtained from culture after CMV antigen stimulation. The receptors derive from a human donor in good health (CMV status not recorded). Some clones in this sample may be carry-over from other donors' samples.

The chain carries TRBV19 and TRBJ1-1; TRBD1 matches at 7 bases. Trimming took 4 bases from V and 0 from J; bases not matched to a gene: 8. This CDR3 contains 16 residues. Germline V gene data show CDR1 as LNHDA and CDR2 as SQIVND (reference sequence). The CDR3 DNA is TGTGCCAGTAGTAGTAGGTTGGGACAGTTGAACACTGAAGCTTTCTTT. Protein product: CASSSRLGQLNTEAFF.

This clonotype was detected only a few times. The CDR3 region is CASSLDQPSSYGYTF. In nucleotides, the CDR3 is TGTGCCAGCAGCTTAGATCAGCCCTCTAGCTATGGCTACACCTTC. The rearrangement joins TRBV7-8 to TRBJ1-2; unclear D gene. Between the trimmed V and J ends, which lost 1 base and 4 bases, there was a span of 13 bases. Germline V gene sequence: CDR1 SGHVS, CDR2 FQNEAQ. CDR3 length: 15 amino acids.

Remarks on this clonotype: One end of the junction fails to match germline, which may point to a read error. The J gene is TRBJ1-5, the V gene TRBV7-8; D is undetermined. The germline gives CDR1 SGHVS, CDR2 FQNEAQ. CDR3 length: 13 residues. The CDR3 loop is CATSLLTDQPQHF. CDR3 DNA sequence: TGTGCCACCAGCTTGCTAACAGATCAGCCCCAGCATTTT. Based on the CDR3 plus reference TRBV7-8 and TRBJ1-5, the full variable domain is GAGVSQSPRYKVAKRGQDVALRCDPISGHVSLFWYQQALGQGPEFLTYFQNEAQLDKSGLPSDRFFAERPEGSVSTLKIQRTQQEDSAVYLCATSLLTDQPQHFGDGTRLSIL.

The chain combines TRBV5-1 with TRBJ1-5; D is perhaps TRBD1 (6 bases). Trimming pared 4 bases from V and 6 bases from J, leaving 20 bases between. The CDR3 extends over 16 amino acids. Germline CDR1 reads SGHRS; CDR2 reads YFSETQ. CDR3 loop: CASSPDPWRGGQPQHF. CDR3 nucleotide sequence: TGCGCCAGCAGCCCGGACCCCTGGAGGGGGGGTCAGCCCCAGCATTTT. Using reference TRBV5-1 and TRBJ1-5 for the parts outside the CDR3, the full variable domain is KAGVTQTPRYLIKTRGQQVTLSCSPISGHRSVSWYQQTPGQGLQFLFEYFSETQRNKGNFPGRFSGRQFSNSRSEMNVSTLELGDSALYLCASSPDPWRGGQPQHFGDGTRLSIL.

The J gene is TRBJ2-7, the V gene TRBV6-1, with 7 nucleotides matching TRBD1. CDR1 MNHNS and CDR2 SASEGT come from the germline V gene. The CDR3 runs 13 residues. The V segment lost 5 bases and the J segment 7 bases; nucleotides outside the gene matches: 8. CDR3 nucleotides: TGTGCCAGCAGTTACGAGGGGGCGCTAGAGCAGTACTTC. The encoded protein is CASSYEGALEQYF.

The rearrangement joins TRBV5-1 to TRBJ2-1; D tentatively reads TRBD1 or TRBD2 (5 bases each). Germline loops: CDR1 SGHRS, CDR2 YFSETQ. The V gene lost 4 bases and the J gene lost 11 bases, with 25 bases spanning the gap. CDR3 length equals 16 residues. CDR3 in DNA: TGCGCCAGCAGCGCGTCTGGGGGTTGGGCCCCCCATCAGCAGTTCTTC. It encodes CASSASGGWAPHQQFF.

CDR3 bases: TGTGCCGCCGGGGACAGGGGGAGTCCCGGGGAGCTGTTTTTT. Translated: CAAGDRGSPGELFF. The V and J genes are TRBV6-1 and TRBJ2-2; TRBD1 matches at 11 bases. CDR1 is MNHNS, CDR2 SASEGT, per germline. With V trimmed by 11 bases and J by 6 bases, 8 bases remained unmatched. The CDR3 runs to 14 residues.

Details on this clonotype: This could be a read error, since a much larger clone is one nucleotide away. J is TRBJ2-5 and V is TRBV6-1; 9 bases align to TRBD2. The germline gives CDR1 MNHNS, CDR2 SASEGT. CDR3 size: 17 residues. CDR3 nucleotide sequence: TGTGTCAGCAGTGAACAGGTCGGCGGGAGGGCCTTGGAGACCCAGTACTTC. Its protein is CVSSEQVGGRALETQYF.

The chain joins TRBV20-1 to TRBJ2-5, with a tentative D call TRBD2 (6 bases). V lost 2 bases to trimming and J lost 4 bases, with 17 bases between them. CDR1 is DFQATT, CDR2 SNEGSKA, per germline (reference sequence). This CDR3 comprises 15 residues. This chain's CDR3 is CSARSSGSGVETQYF. CDR3 DNA sequence: TGCAGTGCTAGAAGTTCCGGGAGCGGCGTAGAGACCCAGTACTTC.

The rearrangement links TRBV7-8 to TRBJ2-2; the D gene is possibly TRBD2 (5 bases). Trimming pared 7 bases from V and 4 bases from J, leaving 7 bases between. The length of the CDR3 is 12 residues. Germline lookup yields CDR1 SGHVS and CDR2 FQNEAQ. The CDR3 DNA reads as TGTGCCAGCACTGGACTCACCGGGGAGCTGTTTTTT. It yields the protein CASTGLTGELFF.

The V and J genes are TRBV28 and TRBJ2-5, with 10 nucleotides matching TRBD2. The CDR3 consists of 17 residues. Germline trimming cut 2 bases from V and 5 bases from J; bases unmatched to any gene: 11. Germline V gene data show CDR1 as MDHEN and CDR2 as SYDVKM. CDR3 DNA: TGTGCCAGCAGTTTAGGTCTAGCGGGGGCCACAGGGGAGACCCAGTACTTC. Protein: CASSLGLAGATGETQYF.

This clonotype was seen only once. V gene TRBV28 combines with J gene TRBJ1-4; D is possibly TRBD1 (6 bases). This CDR3 comprises 14 residues. CDR1 is MDHEN and CDR2 is SYDVKM in the germline V gene. Between the trimmed V and J ends, which lost 4 bases and 8 bases, there was a span of 14 bases. The CDR3 here is CASSYREFSEKLFF. For the CDR3, the DNA is TGTGCCAGCAGTTACAGGGAGTTCAGCGAAAAACTGTTTTTT.

This clonotype was picked up a small number of times. The chain is built from TRBV5-1 and TRBJ2-7; D may be TRBD1 (6 bases). CDR1 and CDR2 (germline): SGHRS, YFSETQ. V lost 0 bases, J lost 2 bases, and 9 bases lay in between. CDR3 length equals 14 residues. The CDR3 region has the DNA TGCGCCAGCAGCTTGGACAGGGTGACCTACGAGCAGTACTTC. Amino acids: CASSLDRVTYEQYF.

J is TRBJ1-1 and V is TRBV11-3, with D unresolved. The V and J ends lost 1 base and 3 bases respectively, with 12 bases between them. CDR3 length: 15 residues. In germline, CDR1 is SGHNT, CDR2 YENEEA. The CDR3 DNA sequence: TGTGCCAGCAGCTTAGGCAACGCGGCAGACACTGAAGCTTTCTTT. This encodes CASSLGNAADTEAFF.

The CDR3 loop reads CASSYNRASSYEQYF. CDR3 nucleotide sequence: TGTGCCAGCAGTTATAACAGGGCCAGCTCCTACGAGCAGTACTTC. The chain is built from TRBV6-5 and TRBJ2-7; tentatively, D is TRBD1 (6 bases). The CDR3 is 15 amino acids. Germline V CDR1 and CDR2: MNHEY, SVGAGI. V was clipped by 3 bases and J by 0 bases, with 12 bases between them.

V and J are TRBV7-8 and TRBJ2-2; 7 nucleotides line up with TRBD2. V gave up 2 bases and J gave up 6 bases; unmatched junction bases: 6. The length of the CDR3 is 15 residues. Germline V gene lookup returns CDR1 SGHVS and CDR2 FQNEAQ. The chain's CDR3 is CASSLFSGGPGELFF. The CDR3 DNA sequence: TGTGCCAGCAGCTTATTTTCGGGGGGACCCGGGGAGCTGTTTTTT.

This clonotype was seen only a few times. J is TRBJ2-7 and V is TRBV12-3 or TRBV12-4; 13 positions agree with TRBD2. The CDR3 runs 16 residues. The trim removed 6 bases at V and 6 bases at J, leaving 11 bases unmatched. DNA for the CDR3: TGTGCCAGCAGCACAGGAGGGACTAGCGGGGTACTCGAGCAGTACTTC. This gives the protein CASSTGGTSGVLEQYF.

The table lists this clonotype with a few counts. J is TRBJ2-5 and V is TRBV20-1; 7 bases match TRBD2. The CDR3 loop spans 14 amino acids. Germline V gene data show CDR1 as DFQATT and CDR2 as SNEGSKA (reference sequence). The trim removed 6 bases at V and 1 base at J, leaving 8 bases unmatched. DNA of the CDR3: TGCAGTGCCAATAGAGCGGGGATCCAAGAGACCCAGTACTTC. Translating it yields CSANRAGIQETQYF.

This clonotype was detected only a few times. V gene TRBV18 combines with J gene TRBJ2-7; perhaps TRBD1 as D (6 bases). CDR1 is KGHSH and CDR2 is LQKENI in the germline V gene. The CDR3 runs 12 residues. Deletions cut 5 bases from V and 3 bases from J, with 8 bases between. The CDR3 region has the DNA TGTGCCAGCTCATCAGGGGACTACGAGCAGTACTTC. Its translation is CASSSGDYEQYF.

V usage is TRBV6-5 and J usage is TRBJ1-1; 7 nucleotides match TRBD1. CDR1 and CDR2 (germline): MNHEY, SVGAGI. V lost 5 bases, J lost 6 bases, and 12 bases stayed unmatched. The CDR3 is made up of 15 amino acids. The CDR3 protein is CASSRGGGEGAEAFF. DNA of the CDR3: TGTGCCAGCAGTCGGGGAGGGGGCGAGGGCGCTGAAGCTTTCTTT.

In its sample, this clonotype was seen a few times. The chain has TRBV7-6 and TRBJ1-1, with D tentatively TRBD1 (5 bases). The CDR3 is 17 residues long. The germline V gene has CDR1 SGHVS and CDR2 FNYEAQ. V shed 1 base and J shed 6 bases, with 21 bases lying between them. In nucleotides, the CDR3 is TGTGCCAGCAGCTTAGTTGGGACGACCAGAAGTCGGGCTGAAGCTTTCTTT. Amino acid sequence: CASSLVGTTRSRAEAFF.

The rearrangement links TRBV19 to TRBJ1-5; perhaps TRBD1 as D (6 bases). The CDR3 is made up of 16 amino acids. The germline V gene encodes CDR1 LNHDA and CDR2 SQIVND (reference sequence). V dropped 6 bases and J dropped 5 bases, with 20 bases sitting between them. The CDR3 DNA is TGTGCCAGTAGACCAAATATCTGGGACACTCATCAGCCCCAGCATTTT. Amino acids: CASRPNIWDTHQPQHF.

The chain uses TRBV20-1 and TRBJ2-4; perhaps D is TRBD1 or TRBD2 (5 bases each). Germline values: CDR1 DFQATT, CDR2 SNEGSKA (reference sequence). The CDR3 totals 13 residues. Trimming removed 6 bases at V and 3 bases at J, with 12 bases between. Here the CDR3 reads CSARDVGKNIQYF. The CDR3 DNA reads TGCAGTGCAAGGGACGTAGGCAAAAACATTCAGTACTTC.

This clonotype was seen a handful of times. This chain uses TRBV19 with TRBJ2-7; possible D gene TRBD1, 6 bases. V dropped 4 bases and J dropped 2 bases, with 18 bases sitting between them. Germline-derived CDR1 and CDR2 are LNHDA and SQIVND (reference sequence). The CDR3 contains 16 residues. The CDR3 region is CASSTLDRDKPYEQYF. The CDR3 region has the DNA TGTGCCAGTAGTACATTAGACCGGGACAAACCCTACGAGCAGTACTTC.